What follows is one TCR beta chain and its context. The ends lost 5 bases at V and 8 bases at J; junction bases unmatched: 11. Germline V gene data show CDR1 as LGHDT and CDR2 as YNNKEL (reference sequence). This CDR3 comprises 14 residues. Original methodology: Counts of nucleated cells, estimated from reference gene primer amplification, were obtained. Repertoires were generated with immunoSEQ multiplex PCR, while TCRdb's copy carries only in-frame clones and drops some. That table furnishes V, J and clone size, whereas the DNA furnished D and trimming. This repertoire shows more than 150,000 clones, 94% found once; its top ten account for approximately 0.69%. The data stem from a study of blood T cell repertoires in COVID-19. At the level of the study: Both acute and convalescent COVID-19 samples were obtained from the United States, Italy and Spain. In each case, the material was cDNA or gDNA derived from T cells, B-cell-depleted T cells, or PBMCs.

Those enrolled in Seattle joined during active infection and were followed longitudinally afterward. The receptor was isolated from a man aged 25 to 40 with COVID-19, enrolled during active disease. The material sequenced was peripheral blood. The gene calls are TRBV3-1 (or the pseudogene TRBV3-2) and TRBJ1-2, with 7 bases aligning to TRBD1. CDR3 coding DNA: TGTGCCAGCAGCTCACAGGGGACGTTACCGGGCTACACCTTC. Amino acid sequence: CASSSQGTLPGYTF.